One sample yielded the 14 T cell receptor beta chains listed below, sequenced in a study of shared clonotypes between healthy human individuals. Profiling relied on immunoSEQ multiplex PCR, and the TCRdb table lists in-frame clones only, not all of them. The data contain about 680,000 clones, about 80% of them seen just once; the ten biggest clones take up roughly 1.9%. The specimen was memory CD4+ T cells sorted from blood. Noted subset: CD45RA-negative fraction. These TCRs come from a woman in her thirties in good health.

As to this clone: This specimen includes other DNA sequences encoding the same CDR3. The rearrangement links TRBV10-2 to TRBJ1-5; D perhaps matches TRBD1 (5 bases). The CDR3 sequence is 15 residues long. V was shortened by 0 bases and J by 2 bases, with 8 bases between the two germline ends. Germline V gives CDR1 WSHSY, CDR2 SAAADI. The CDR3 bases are TGCGCCAGCAGTGAGTCGGGGGGTCGCAATCAGCCCCAGCATTTT. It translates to CASSESGGRNQPQHF.

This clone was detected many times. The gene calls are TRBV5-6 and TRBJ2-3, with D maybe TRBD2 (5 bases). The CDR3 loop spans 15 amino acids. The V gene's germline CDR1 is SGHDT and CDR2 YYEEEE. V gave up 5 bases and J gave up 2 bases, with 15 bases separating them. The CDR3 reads CASRKDSKHTDTQYF. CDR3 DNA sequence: TGTGCCAGCAGGAAGGACTCAAAACACACAGATACGCAGTATTTT.

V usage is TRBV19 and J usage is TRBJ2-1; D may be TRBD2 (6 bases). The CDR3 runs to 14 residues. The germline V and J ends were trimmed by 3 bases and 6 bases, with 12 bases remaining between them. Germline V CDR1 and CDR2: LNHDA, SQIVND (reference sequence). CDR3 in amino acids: CASSMERAVNEQFF. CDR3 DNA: TGTGCCAGTAGTATGGAGCGGGCGGTCAATGAGCAGTTCTTC.

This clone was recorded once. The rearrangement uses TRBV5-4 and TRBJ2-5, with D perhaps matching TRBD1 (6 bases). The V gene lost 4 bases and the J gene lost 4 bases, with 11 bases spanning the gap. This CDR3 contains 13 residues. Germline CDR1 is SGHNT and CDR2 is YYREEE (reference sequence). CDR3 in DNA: TGTGCCAGCAGCCCAGACAGGCGAGAGACCCAGTACTTC. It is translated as CASSPDRRETQYF.

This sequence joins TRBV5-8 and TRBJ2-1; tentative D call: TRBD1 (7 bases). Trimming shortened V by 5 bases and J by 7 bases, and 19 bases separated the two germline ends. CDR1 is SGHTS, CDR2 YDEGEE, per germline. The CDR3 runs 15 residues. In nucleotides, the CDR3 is TGTGCCAGCAGATATGGGACTCTCAGGGGGAATGAGCAGTTCTTC. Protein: CASRYGTLRGNEQFF.

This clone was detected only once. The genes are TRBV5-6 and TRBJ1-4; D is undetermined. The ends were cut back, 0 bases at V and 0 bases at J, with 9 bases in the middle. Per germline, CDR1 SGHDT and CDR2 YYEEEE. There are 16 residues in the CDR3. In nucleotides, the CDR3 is TGTGCCAGCAGCTTGGGGTCAGAGGCAACTAATGAAAAACTGTTTTTT. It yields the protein CASSLGSEATNEKLFF.

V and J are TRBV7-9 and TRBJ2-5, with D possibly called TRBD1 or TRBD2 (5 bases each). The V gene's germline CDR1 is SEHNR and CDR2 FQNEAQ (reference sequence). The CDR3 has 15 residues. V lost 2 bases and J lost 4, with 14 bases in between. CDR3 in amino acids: CASSLWVQGRETQYF. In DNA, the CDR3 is TGTGCCAGCAGCTTATGGGTTCAGGGACGAGAGACCCAGTACTTC.

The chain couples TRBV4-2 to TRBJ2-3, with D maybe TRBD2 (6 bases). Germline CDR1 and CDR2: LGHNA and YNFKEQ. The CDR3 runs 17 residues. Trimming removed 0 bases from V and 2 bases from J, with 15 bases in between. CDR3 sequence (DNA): TGTGCCAGCAGCCAAGACCAAAGCGGGTTTACCACAGATACGCAGTATTTT. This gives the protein CASSQDQSGFTTDTQYF.

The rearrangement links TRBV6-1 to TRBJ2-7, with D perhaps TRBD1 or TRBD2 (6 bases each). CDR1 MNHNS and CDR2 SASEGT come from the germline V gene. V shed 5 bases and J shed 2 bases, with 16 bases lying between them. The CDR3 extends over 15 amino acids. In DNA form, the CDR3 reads TGTGCCAGCAGTCCTGGGGGGACACTGACCTACGAGCAGTACTTC. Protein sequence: CASSPGGTLTYEQYF.

The CDR3 DNA follows: TGCGCCAGCAGTGACTTAGCGGGGTCGGGCACAGATACGCAGTATTTT. Encoded protein: CASSDLAGSGTDTQYF. The V gene is TRBV10-2, the J gene TRBJ2-3; TRBD2 agrees at 8 bases. V lost 3 bases and J lost 1; bases outside the gene matches: 6. Germline CDR1 and CDR2: WSHSY and SAAADI. This CDR3 region has 16 residues.

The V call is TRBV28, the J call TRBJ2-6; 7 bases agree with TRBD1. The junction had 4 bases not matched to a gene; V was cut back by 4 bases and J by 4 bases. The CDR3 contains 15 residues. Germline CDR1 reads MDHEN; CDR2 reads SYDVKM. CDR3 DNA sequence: TGTGCCAGCAGTTCACAGGGGCTCGGGGCCAACGTCCTGACTTTC. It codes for CASSSQGLGANVLTF. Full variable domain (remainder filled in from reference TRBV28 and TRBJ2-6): DVKVTQSSRYLVKRTGEKVFLECVQDMDHENMFWYRQDPGLGLRLIYFSYDVKMKEKGDIPEGYSVSREKKERFSLILESASTNQTSMYLCASSSQGLGANVLTFGAGSRLTVL.

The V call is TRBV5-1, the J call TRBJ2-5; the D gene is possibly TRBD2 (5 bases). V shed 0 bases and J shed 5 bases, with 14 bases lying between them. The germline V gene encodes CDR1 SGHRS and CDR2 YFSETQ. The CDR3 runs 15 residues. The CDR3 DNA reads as TGCGCCAGCAGCTTGGGGACGGAGGACTTTGAGACCCAGTACTTC. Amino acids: CASSLGTEDFETQYF.

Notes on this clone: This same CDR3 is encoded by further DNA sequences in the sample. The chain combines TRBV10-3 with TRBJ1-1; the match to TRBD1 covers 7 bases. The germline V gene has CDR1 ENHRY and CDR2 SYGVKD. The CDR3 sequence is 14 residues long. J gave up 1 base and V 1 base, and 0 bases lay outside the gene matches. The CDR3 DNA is TGTGCCATCAGTGAGTGGACAGGGAACACTGAAGCTTTCTTT. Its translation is CAISEWTGNTEAFF.

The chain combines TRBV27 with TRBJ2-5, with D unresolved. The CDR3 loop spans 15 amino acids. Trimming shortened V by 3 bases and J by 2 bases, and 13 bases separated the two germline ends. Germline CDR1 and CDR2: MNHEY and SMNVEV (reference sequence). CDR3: CASSFRTQPQETQYF. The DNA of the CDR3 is TGTGCCAGCAGTTTTCGCACACAGCCTCAAGAGACCCAGTACTTC.